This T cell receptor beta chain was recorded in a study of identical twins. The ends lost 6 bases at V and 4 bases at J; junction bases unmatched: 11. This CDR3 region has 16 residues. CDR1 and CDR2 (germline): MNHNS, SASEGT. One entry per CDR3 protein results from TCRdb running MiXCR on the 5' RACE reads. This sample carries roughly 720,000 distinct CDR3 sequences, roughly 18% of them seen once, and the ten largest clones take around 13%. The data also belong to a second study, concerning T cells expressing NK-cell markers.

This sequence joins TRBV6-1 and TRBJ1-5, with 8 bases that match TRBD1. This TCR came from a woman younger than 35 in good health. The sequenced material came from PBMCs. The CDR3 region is CASRNDRGWNNQPQHF. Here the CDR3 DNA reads TGTGCCAGCAGGAACGACAGGGGTTGGAATAATCAGCCCCAGCATTTT.